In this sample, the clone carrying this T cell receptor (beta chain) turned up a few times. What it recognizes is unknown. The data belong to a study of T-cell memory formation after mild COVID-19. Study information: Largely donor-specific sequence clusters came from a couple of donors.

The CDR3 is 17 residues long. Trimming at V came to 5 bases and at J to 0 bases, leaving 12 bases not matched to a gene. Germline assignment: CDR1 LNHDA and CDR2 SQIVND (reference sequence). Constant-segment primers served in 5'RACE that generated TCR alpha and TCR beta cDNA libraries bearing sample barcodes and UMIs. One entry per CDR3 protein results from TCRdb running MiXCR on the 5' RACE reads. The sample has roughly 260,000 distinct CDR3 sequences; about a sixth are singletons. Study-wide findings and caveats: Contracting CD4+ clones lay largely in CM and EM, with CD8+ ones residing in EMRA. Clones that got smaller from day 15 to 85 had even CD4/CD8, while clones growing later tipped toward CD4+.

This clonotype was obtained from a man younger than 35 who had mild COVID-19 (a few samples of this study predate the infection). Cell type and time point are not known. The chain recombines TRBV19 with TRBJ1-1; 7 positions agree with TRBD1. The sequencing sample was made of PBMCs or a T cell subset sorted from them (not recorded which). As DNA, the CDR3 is TGTGCCAGTAGTCTTCAGGGGGGGGTTGAGATGAACACTGAAGCTTTCTTT. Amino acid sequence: CASSLQGGVEMNTEAFF.